The 16 T cell receptor beta chains in this list originate from one sample, sequenced in a study of CD8 T cells in ankylosing spondylitis. TCRdb itself ran the 5' RACE reads through MiXCR, one entry per CDR3 protein. The sample consists of 25,000 to 30,000 distinct CDR3 sequences, 7.9% of them appearing once. Specimen: blood. Source of these receptors: a male donor with ankylosing spondylitis or in good health (not recorded which).

This clonotype appeared many times. The V gene is TRBV20-1, the J gene TRBJ2-3; 8 bases fit TRBD2. The ends lost 6 bases at V and 0 bases at J; junction bases unmatched: 8. The CDR3 loop spans 15 amino acids. Germline V gene lookup returns CDR1 DFQATT and CDR2 SNEGSKA (reference sequence). The CDR3 spells CSAPGGGPSTDTQYF. Written as DNA, the CDR3 is TGCAGTGCCCCCGGGGGGGGGCCGAGCACAGATACGCAGTATTTT.

Regarding this clonotype: The germline gene is not matched at one end of the junction; a read error may be the cause. The chain employs TRBV29-1 and TRBJ1-1; D ambiguous. Germline V gene lookup returns CDR1 SQVTM and CDR2 ANQGSEA. The CDR3 is 10 residues long. CDR3 nucleotides: TGCAGCGTAGAAGAGGTCGAAGCTTTCTTT. As protein: CSVEEVEAFF.

There are a few counts of this clonotype. This chain uses TRBV5-1 with TRBJ2-1; 12 positions match TRBD2. This CDR3 comprises 16 residues. V dropped 4 bases and J dropped 10; count of bases not matched to a gene: 12. The V gene's germline CDR1 is SGHRS and CDR2 YFSETQ. The CDR3 here is CASSPTSGGPTLEQFF. Written as DNA, the CDR3 is TGCGCCAGCAGCCCTACTAGCGGGGGGCCCACCTTGGAGCAGTTCTTC.

This clonotype was seen ten or more times. The gene calls are TRBV15 and TRBJ2-3, with 7 bases fitting TRBD2. Unmatched junction bases numbered 7, after V lost 0 bases and J lost 4 bases. CDR3 length: 16 residues. CDR1 is LNHNV and CDR2 is YYDKDF in the germline V gene (reference sequence). The CDR3 DNA reads TGTGCCACCAGCAGAGAAGGCGGGAGTATGCCAGATACGCAGTATTTT. Amino acids: CATSREGGSMPDTQYF.

The rearrangement uses TRBV3-1 and TRBJ1-1; D is ambiguous. The CDR3 spans 13 residues. Trimming took off 3 bases at V and 8 bases at J, with 13 bases between the two ends. Germline CDR1 reads LGHDT; CDR2 reads YNNKEL (reference sequence). This chain's CDR3 is CASSQLPGMEAFF. CDR3 in DNA: TGTGCCAGCAGCCAGTTACCCGGAATGGAAGCTTTCTTT. Combining the CDR3 with reference TRBV3-1 and TRBJ1-1 gives the whole variable domain DTAVSQTPKYLVTQMGNDKSIKCEQNLGHDTMYWYKQDSKKFLKIMFSYNNKELIINETVPNRFSPKSPDKAHLNLHINSLELGDSAVYFCASSQLPGMEAFFGQGTRLTVV.

In its sample, this clonotype was seen many times. V is TRBV27 and J is TRBJ2-2; D ambiguous. Between the trimmed V and J ends, which lost 5 bases and 9 bases, there was a span of 10 bases. Germline V gene sequence: CDR1 MNHEY, CDR2 SMNVEV (reference sequence). The CDR3 covers 12 residues. The CDR3 sequence is CASSTAARELFF. The CDR3 DNA sequence: TGTGCCAGCAGTACCGCGGCCAGGGAGCTGTTTTTT.

V usage is TRBV28 and J usage is TRBJ1-4; 9 bases line up with TRBD1. J lost 7 bases, V lost 4 bases, and 4 bases had no gene match. This CDR3 is built from 14 residues. Germline V gene lookup returns CDR1 MDHEN and CDR2 SYDVKM. CDR3 protein: CASSSDRGAEKLFF. CDR3 coding DNA: TGTGCCAGCAGTTCGGACAGGGGAGCTGAAAAACTGTTTTTT.

This clonotype was seen a handful of times. The rearrangement links TRBV3-1 to TRBJ2-1, with 7 bases fitting TRBD1. J was trimmed by 5 bases and V by 4 bases; bases with no gene match: 8. The length of the CDR3 is 15 residues. Per the germline V gene, CDR1 is LGHDT and CDR2 is YNNKEL (reference sequence). CDR3 DNA: TGTGCCAGCAGCCGGACAGGACAGGCCGACAATGAGCAGTTCTTC. Translation gives CASSRTGQADNEQFF.

J is TRBJ2-2 and V is TRBV11-3; 9 bases are shared with TRBD2. This CDR3 is 19 amino acids long. Germline-derived CDR1 and CDR2 are SGHNT and YENEEA. The trim removed 3 bases at V and 2 bases at J, leaving 13 bases unmatched. DNA for the CDR3: TGTGCCAGCAGCTTCAGTAGCGGGAGCCCTCATAGAAACACCGGGGAGCTGTTTTTT. Protein product: CASSFSSGSPHRNTGELFF.

This clonotype was seen a handful of times. The rearrangement links TRBV7-2 to TRBJ2-5; maybe TRBD1 (6 bases). CDR1 and CDR2 (germline): SGHTA, FQGNSA. The CDR3 runs 13 residues. V was pared by 3 bases and J by 4 bases, with 9 bases between. The CDR3 nucleotides are TGTGCCAGCAGCTTTGGCAGGGGAGAGACCCAGTACTTC. It yields the protein CASSFGRGETQYF.

This clonotype occurred many times. CDR3: CSVEGDLNTEAFF. The CDR3 DNA reads as TGCAGCGTTGAAGGGGACTTGAACACTGAAGCTTTCTTT. The V call is TRBV29-1, the J call TRBJ1-1, with D possibly being TRBD1 (5 bases). V was shortened by 1 base and J by 0 bases, with 6 bases between the two germline ends. CDR3 length equals 13 residues. Germline V gives CDR1 SQVTM, CDR2 ANQGSEA.

This chain uses TRBV29-1 with TRBJ1-4; perhaps TRBD1 as D (6 bases). CDR1 and CDR2 (germline): SQVTM, ANQGSEA. V lost 6 bases and J 7 bases, leaving 15 bases between the germline ends. This CDR3 region has 13 residues. As DNA, the CDR3 is TGCAGCGTGTCGGACAGAGGAAGTGAAAAACTGTTTTTT. Translating gives CSVSDRGSEKLFF.

Only a few counts were recorded for this clonotype. The chain is built from TRBV7-2 and TRBJ2-7; D uncertain. The V end was cut by 4 bases, the J end by 2 bases, with 6 bases between. The CDR3 spans 12 residues. From germline, CDR1 is SGHTA and CDR2 FQGNSA. This chain's CDR3 is CASSSNPYEQYV. DNA for the CDR3: TGTGCCAGCAGCTCTAACCCCTACGAGCAGTACGTC.

The chain combines TRBV5-1 with TRBJ2-2; a possible D gene is TRBD1 (5 bases). Germline-derived CDR1 and CDR2 are SGHRS and YFSETQ. The V end was cut by 4 bases, the J end by 1 base, with 11 bases between. This CDR3 is built from 15 residues. The CDR3 loop is CASSQAGLNTGELFF. CDR3 bases: TGCGCCAGCAGCCAAGCAGGGTTGAACACCGGGGAGCTGTTTTTT.

Details on this clonotype: Its ends do not fully match the called genes, so a read error is possible. This chain links TRBV5-5 with TRBJ2-1; 8 bases match TRBD1. The length of the CDR3 is 15 residues. The germline V gene encodes CDR1 SGHKS and CDR2 YYEKEE (reference sequence). The CDR3 sequence is CASSATGTGNNEQIF. The CDR3 DNA reads TGTGCCAGCAGCGCCACCGGGACAGGAAACAATGAGCAGATCTTC.

This clonotype appeared a few times. This sequence joins TRBV21-1 and TRBJ1-6. TRBV21-1 is termed a pseudogene. The CDR3 runs to 15 residues. DNA of the CDR3: TGTGCCAGCAGCAAAGCGCACAGCTATAATTCACCCCTCCACTTT. Translation: CASSKAHSYNSPLHF.